The 32 T cell receptor beta chains given below trace back to one sample, sequenced in a study of blood T cells in healthy people across ages. With a J-beta primer mix and a sample-barcoded 5' primer, a second PCR ran roughly 6 to 11 cycles. Using its own MiXCR run on the 5' RACE reads, TCRdb lists one record per CDR3 protein. The sample includes around 1.1 million distinct CDR3 sequences, 35% to 45% of them seen just once. Sequenced material: blood. The origin of the receptors is a man aged 18 to 29 in good health.

A remark on this clonotype: Being one base from a much bigger clone, this may be a read error. V gene TRBV29-1 combines with J gene TRBJ2-4; D remains unclear. The ends were cut back, 5 bases at V and 2 bases at J, with 13 bases in the middle. Germline values: CDR1 SQVTM, CDR2 ANQGSEA. The CDR3 is made up of 14 amino acids. The CDR3 coding sequence is TGCAGCGTTCGGGCAGTCCTAACCAAAAACATTCAGTACTTC. Amino acids: CSVRAVLTKNIQYF.

The chain carries TRBV28 and TRBJ1-1; tentatively, D is TRBD1 (5 bases). This CDR3 has 13 amino acids. Germline V CDR1 and CDR2: MDHEN, SYDVKM. V was shortened by 7 bases and J by 0 bases, with 9 bases between the two germline ends. CDR3 residues: CASNRGLNTEAFF. CDR3 sequence (DNA): TGTGCCAGCAATAGGGGTTTGAACACTGAAGCTTTCTTT.

This clonotype was seen a handful of times. J is TRBJ2-2 and V is TRBV6-2 or TRBV6-3; no reliable D call. Germline loops: CDR1 MNHEY, CDR2 SVGEGT. Trimming cost V 2 bases and J 1 base, with 5 bases left between them. The CDR3 has 14 amino acids. The chain's CDR3 is CASSYDGNTGELFF. DNA for the CDR3: TGTGCCAGCAGTTACGACGGGAACACCGGGGAGCTGTTTTTT.

A few counts support this clonotype. The chain is built from TRBV9 and TRBJ2-3, with a weak D call TRBD1 (5 bases). V lost 0 bases to trimming and J lost 4 bases, with 12 bases between them. The germline gives CDR1 SGDLS, CDR2 YYNGEE. The CDR3 runs 15 residues. The CDR3 region has the DNA TGTGCCAGCAGCGTAGAGGGGCAGACGGCAGATACGCAGTATTTT. This gives the protein CASSVEGQTADTQYF.

This clonotype has only a few counts. Here the CDR3 reads CASSPSAANYGYTF. The CDR3 DNA reads as TGTGCCAGCTCACCATCCGCTGCTAACTATGGCTACACCTTC. V usage is TRBV18 and J usage is TRBJ1-2, with D unresolved. V lost 2 bases to trimming and J lost 0 bases, with 7 bases between them. The CDR3 extends over 14 amino acids. Germline V lookup: CDR1 KGHSH, CDR2 LQKENI.

The rearrangement links TRBV6-5 to TRBJ2-3, with 7 nucleotides matching TRBD2. CDR1 is MNHEY, CDR2 SVGAGI, per germline. The CDR3 is made up of 18 amino acids. V trimming: 2 bases; J trimming: 2 bases; junction bases outside the gene matches: 13. CDR3: CASSYTLRDYPITDTQYF. In DNA, the CDR3 is TGTGCCAGCAGTTACACTCTCCGGGACTACCCAATCACAGATACGCAGTATTTT.

This sequence joins TRBV20-1 and TRBJ1-2, with 7 bases aligning to TRBD1. CDR1 and CDR2 (germline): DFQATT, SNEGSKA (reference sequence). Trimming at V came to 0 bases and at J to 8 bases, leaving 6 bases not matched to a gene. The CDR3 length is 13 residues. For the CDR3, the DNA is TGCAGTGCTAGAGATGACAGGGATGGCGGCTACACCTTC. Its translation: CSARDDRDGGYTF.

The sample holds a few counts of this clonotype. The rearrangement joins TRBV29-1 to TRBJ2-5, with 7 bases lining up with TRBD2. The V and J ends lost 2 bases and 5 bases, in that order; junction bases with no gene match: 5. This CDR3 region has 13 residues. From germline, CDR1 is SQVTM and CDR2 ANQGSEA. Here the CDR3 reads CSVEQGGYETQYF. The CDR3, as DNA: TGCAGCGTTGAACAGGGAGGGTATGAGACCCAGTACTTC. Combining the CDR3 with reference TRBV29-1 and TRBJ2-5 gives the whole variable domain SAVISQKPSRDICQRGTSLTIQCQVDSQVTMMFWYRQQPGQSLTLIATANQGSEATYESGFVIDKFPISRPNLTFSTLTVSNMSPEDSSIYLCSVEQGGYETQYFGPGTRLLVL.

The V call is TRBV10-3, the J call TRBJ1-1, with a weak D call TRBD1 (6 bases). CDR1 and CDR2 (germline): ENHRY, SYGVKD. The CDR3 runs to 13 residues. The V and J ends lost 9 bases and 6 bases respectively, with 17 bases between them. The CDR3 DNA reads TGTGCCATACAGACCGGGCAGGGGTCTGAAGCTTTCTTT. It encodes CAIQTGQGSEAFF.

V gene TRBV5-1 combines with J gene TRBJ1-3; D is unresolved. Trimming removed 1 base from V and 1 base from J, with 9 bases in between. This CDR3 contains 15 residues. The germline V gene has CDR1 SGHRS and CDR2 YFSETQ. The CDR3: CASSLTGSSGNTIYF. CDR3 bases: TGCGCCAGCAGCTTGACGGGCAGTTCTGGAAACACCATATATTTT.

With regard to this clonotype: The junction differs from germline at one of its ends, possibly a read error. This sequence joins TRBV7-9 and TRBJ1-6; D unclear. This CDR3 has 12 residues. CDR1 SEHNR and CDR2 FQNEAQ come from the germline V gene (reference sequence). CDR3 in amino acids: CASSLSIPPPHF. Written as DNA, the CDR3 is TGTGCCAGCAGCCTGAGCATTCCACCCCCCCACTTT.

The V and J genes are TRBV18 and TRBJ2-1; D call uncertain. Per the germline V gene, CDR1 is KGHSH and CDR2 is LQKENI. This CDR3 is built from 11 residues. The V end lost 5 bases, the J end lost 10 bases, and 9 bases lay between the germline ends. The CDR3, as DNA: TGTGCCAGCTCAACCCCGGGCGAGCAGTTCTTC. It encodes CASSTPGEQFF.

V usage is TRBV5-1 and J usage is TRBJ1-1; a weak D match, TRBD1 (6 bases). CDR3 length: 15 residues. Germline assignment: CDR1 SGHRS and CDR2 YFSETQ. V was cut by 4 bases and J by 5 bases, with 18 bases left in between. This CDR3 reads CASSLKQGIGTEAFF. The CDR3 DNA follows: TGCGCCAGCAGCCTGAAACAGGGAATAGGGACTGAAGCTTTCTTT.

The V and J genes are TRBV20-1 and TRBJ2-3, with 8 bases that match TRBD2. The germline V gene has CDR1 DFQATT and CDR2 SNEGSKA (reference sequence). Germline trimming cut 5 bases from V and 1 base from J; bases unmatched to any gene: 5. This CDR3 is 14 amino acids long. The CDR3 DNA follows: TGCAGTGCTCCAAGCGGGGGACGCACAGATACGCAGTATTTT. It specifies CSAPSGGRTDTQYF.

The rearrangement joins TRBV6-2 or TRBV6-3 to TRBJ2-7, with TRBD2 matching over 14 bases. Trimming took 6 bases from V and 7 from J; bases not matched to a gene: 17. The germline gives CDR1 MNHEY, CDR2 SVGEGT. This CDR3 is built from 18 residues. The CDR3 nucleotides are TGTGCCAGCAGCCCACCCCGGGGACTAGCGGGGGTCAACAATGAGCAGTACTTC. Its translation is CASSPPRGLAGVNNEQYF.

The chain couples TRBV20-1 to TRBJ2-1, with 9 bases identical to TRBD1. The CDR3 is made up of 13 amino acids. V lost 3 bases and J lost 8; bases outside the gene matches: 5. Per the germline V gene, CDR1 is DFQATT and CDR2 is SNEGSKA (reference sequence). The CDR3 reads CSASRQGVDEQFF. In DNA, the CDR3 is TGCAGTGCTAGTCGACAGGGGGTTGATGAGCAGTTCTTC.

This clonotype showed up many times. The V gene is TRBV28, the J gene TRBJ2-5, with a possible D match to TRBD1 (5 bases). Germline V gives CDR1 MDHEN, CDR2 SYDVKM. V shed 3 bases and J shed 1 base, with 12 bases lying between them. This CDR3 is 15 amino acids long. As DNA, the CDR3 is TGTGCCAGCAGTTTGGAGATCCAGGGCCAAGAGACCCAGTACTTC. This gives the protein CASSLEIQGQETQYF.

A word on this clonotype: A read error may account for a junction end that differs from germline. The chain joins TRBV5-1 to TRBJ2-6; the D is unclear. The CDR3 consists of 14 residues. CDR1 is SGHRS, CDR2 YFSETQ, per germline. The CDR3 reads CASILADGANVLTF. The CDR3 DNA is TGCGCCAGCATCTTGGCCGATGGGGCCAACGTCCTGACTTTC. Supplemented by reference TRBV5-1 and TRBJ2-6, the full variable domain reads KAGVTQTPRYLIKTRGQQVTLSCSPISGHRSVSWYQQTPGQGLQFLFEYFSETQRNKGNFPGRFSGRQFSNSRSEMNVSTLELGDSALYLCASILADGANVLTFGAGSRLTVL.

The chain recombines TRBV10-3 with TRBJ2-7; D gene uncertain. The CDR3 contains 12 residues. V was cut by 0 bases and J by 7 bases, with 7 bases left in between. The germline V gene encodes CDR1 ENHRY and CDR2 SYGVKD. For the CDR3, the DNA is TGTGCCATCAGTGAGTCCAGTAGGGAGCAGTACTTC. Its protein product is CAISESSREQYF.

The chain links TRBV5-1 to TRBJ2-4; D perhaps matches TRBD1 (6 bases). Germline V gene lookup returns CDR1 SGHRS and CDR2 YFSETQ. The germline V and J ends were trimmed by 0 bases and 2 bases, with 9 bases remaining between them. This CDR3 is 15 amino acids long. CDR3 protein: CASSLDQGTKNIQYF. The CDR3 region has the DNA TGCGCCAGCAGCTTGGACCAGGGGACCAAAAACATTCAGTACTTC.

V and J are TRBV7-2 and TRBJ2-2; D unresolved. The V end lost 5 bases, the J end lost 5 bases, and 9 bases lay between the germline ends. The CDR3 length is 13 residues. Germline-derived CDR1 and CDR2 are SGHTA and FQGNSA. CDR3 region: CASSLPITGELFF. The CDR3 DNA reads as TGTGCCAGCAGCCTGCCGATTACCGGGGAGCTGTTTTTT.

The CDR3: CASTSDISREGNQPQHF. The CDR3 nucleotides read TGTGCCAGCACCTCTGACATTAGTAGGGAGGGGAATCAGCCCCAGCATTTT. J is TRBJ1-5 and V is TRBV12-3 or TRBV12-4, with TRBD1 as a possible D gene (5 bases). The CDR3 is made up of 17 amino acids. The V and J ends lost 7 bases and 4 bases respectively, with 23 bases between them.

The gene calls are TRBV7-2 and TRBJ1-4, with a weak D call TRBD1 (6 bases). The CDR3 contains 15 residues. The V end lost 5 bases, the J end lost 7 bases, and 17 bases lay between the germline ends. Germline V gene sequence: CDR1 SGHTA, CDR2 FQGNSA. CDR3 loop: CASSLNRAGVEKLFF. For the CDR3, the DNA is TGTGCCAGCAGCCTAAACAGGGCGGGTGTTGAAAAACTGTTTTTT.

This clonotype was counted a few times. The J gene is TRBJ2-1, the V gene TRBV20-1, with 9 bases fitting TRBD2. The CDR3 is 16 amino acids. J gave up 1 base and V 3 bases, and 7 bases lay outside the gene matches. CDR1 and CDR2 from the germline V gene are DFQATT and SNEGSKA (reference sequence). The chain's CDR3 is CSARPAGGRSYNEQFF. The CDR3 region has the DNA TGCAGTGCTAGGCCCGCGGGGGGGCGTTCCTACAATGAGCAGTTCTTC.

J is TRBJ2-4 and V is TRBV7-2, with D possibly being TRBD1 (6 bases). The germline CDR1 and CDR2 sequences are SGHTA and FQGNSA. The CDR3 contains 14 residues. The ends were cut back, 5 bases at V and 5 bases at J, with 13 bases in the middle. The CDR3 is CASSPPGAENIQYF. The CDR3 DNA reads TGTGCCAGCAGCCCACCAGGGGCCGAAAACATTCAGTACTTC.

The table lists this clonotype with a few counts. This sequence joins TRBV20-1 and TRBJ1-4, with TRBD1 identical over 10 bases. Germline lookup yields CDR1 DFQATT and CDR2 SNEGSKA (reference sequence). This CDR3 has 15 residues. V trimming: 0 bases; J trimming: 8 bases; junction bases outside the gene matches: 6. The CDR3 sequence is CSAREGTGVTEKLFF. The CDR3 DNA reads as TGCAGTGCTAGAGAGGGGACAGGGGTAACAGAAAAACTGTTTTTT.

Concerning this clonotype: The germline gene is not matched at one end of the junction; a read error may be the cause. The chain links TRBV29-1 to TRBJ2-1; 9 bases align to TRBD2. Germline V CDR1 and CDR2: SQVTM, ANQGSEA. This CDR3 contains 13 residues. In nucleotides, the CDR3 is TGCAGCGCGGGACTAGCAGGGGGGAATGGGCAGTTCTTC. Amino acids: CSAGLAGGNGQFF.

The chain joins TRBV6-5 to TRBJ1-1; D not certain. Trimming cost V 0 bases and J 1 base, with 9 bases left between them. The CDR3 runs 15 residues. The germline CDR1 and CDR2 sequences are MNHEY and SVGAGI. CDR3: CASSYSFRQNTEAFF. Here the CDR3 DNA reads TGTGCCAGCAGTTACTCGTTCCGCCAGAACACTGAAGCTTTCTTT.

V gene TRBV5-1 combines with J gene TRBJ2-7, with unresolved D. The DNA end lines up better with TRBJ2-4; the J call may be wrong. The CDR3 totals 13 residues. Germline V lookup: CDR1 SGHRS, CDR2 YFSETQ. The CDR3 loop reads CASSPPGSNIQYF. CDR3 sequence (DNA): TGCGCCAGCAGCCCCCCGGGTAGCAACATTCAGTACTTC.

The sample holds a few counts of this clonotype. The V call is TRBV27, the J call TRBJ2-7; weak D call: TRBD2 (5 bases). The germline V gene encodes CDR1 MNHEY and CDR2 SMNVEV (reference sequence). The V and J ends lost 3 bases and 0 bases respectively, with 9 bases between them. The CDR3 consists of 14 residues. The CDR3 loop reads CASSLGSFSYEQYF. The CDR3 region has the DNA TGTGCCAGCAGTTTGGGGAGTTTCTCCTACGAGCAGTACTTC.

Worth noting for this clonotype: A much larger clone differs by one base, so this may be a read error. The chain joins TRBV20-1 to TRBJ1-2, with TRBD1 matching 8 bases. Germline V gene data show CDR1 as DFQATT and CDR2 as SNEGSKA (reference sequence). The CDR3 is 15 amino acids. Trimming took 2 bases from V and 3 from J; bases not matched to a gene: 8. The CDR3 here is CSARPTGGSDYGYTF. As DNA, the CDR3 is TGCAGTGCTAGACCAACAGGGGGGTCAGACTATGGCTACACCTTC.

This chain uses TRBV18 with TRBJ1-5, with D possibly TRBD1 on 5 matching bases. Germline V gene lookup returns CDR1 KGHSH and CDR2 LQKENI. CDR3 length equals 13 residues. The germline V and J ends were trimmed by 3 bases and 9 bases, with 12 bases remaining between them. The CDR3 DNA follows: TGTGCCAGCTCACCGGGGCTGACGGGGCCCCAGCATTTT. Protein sequence: CASSPGLTGPQHF.